The 17 T cell receptor beta chains below were found in one sample sequenced in a study of Tregs in tolerant kidney transplant recipients (dated by TCRdb to about 2019). The transplants used related donors with nonmyeloablative bone marrow transplantation, and mixed chimerism in the human trials was transient. The protocol used for the library was the immunoSEQ multiplex PCR assay. The table comes from immuneACCESS by way of TCRdb, which keeps in-frame sequences with V and J called. Part of the clones is missing from these tables; in studies checked, under half for an unresolved V gene and the rest for unknown reasons. In all, the sample holds about 81,000 clones, and around nine tenths of those were seen once. Of the sample, about 1.4% is held by the ten largest clones. The sequenced sample was CD4+ T cells from blood (PBMCs), obtained 24 months after the transplant. These receptors originate from a human patient who received a combined kidney and bone marrow transplant. Post transplant, some T cells may arise from the graft donor.

This chain uses TRBV19 with TRBJ1-5; the match to TRBD1 covers 11 bases. Germline CDR1 reads LNHDA; CDR2 reads SQIVND (reference sequence). The V segment lost 7 bases and the J segment 9 bases; nucleotides outside the gene matches: 11. This CDR3 is built from 15 residues. CDR3 sequence reads: CASKNQRTGGLPQHF. CDR3 DNA sequence: TGTGCCAGTAAGAACCAGCGGACAGGGGGCCTGCCCCAGCATTTT.

The rearrangement links TRBV9 to TRBJ1-1, with a tentative D call TRBD1 (5 bases). V lost 1 base and J 4 bases, leaving 11 bases between the germline ends. Looked up from germline, CDR1 is SGDLS and CDR2 is YYNGEE. The CDR3 is 14 amino acids. The CDR3 DNA reads as TGTGCCAGCAGCGTACAGGGTAGGGGCACTGAAGCTTTCTTT. This gives the protein CASSVQGRGTEAFF.

The rearrangement uses TRBV6-5 and TRBJ2-2, with D perhaps matching TRBD2 (7 bases). Trimming took 8 bases from V and 0 from J, leaving 13 bases between them. This CDR3 contains 15 residues. CDR1 is MNHEY and CDR2 is SVGAGI in the germline V gene. The DNA for the CDR3 is TGTGCCAGCGAGCGGGACATATCGAACACCGGGGAGCTGTTTTTT. Protein: CASERDISNTGELFF.

The chain links TRBV5-5 to TRBJ2-7; D may be TRBD1 (5 bases). Germline lookup yields CDR1 SGHKS and CDR2 YYEKEE (reference sequence). Trimming took off 6 bases at V and 0 bases at J, with 19 bases between the two ends. There are 16 residues in the CDR3. This CDR3 reads CASNRQKISFSYEQYF. The CDR3 coding sequence is TGTGCCAGCAACAGACAGAAAATATCGTTCTCCTACGAGCAGTACTTC. Combining the CDR3 with reference TRBV5-5 and TRBJ2-7 gives the whole variable domain DAGVTQSPTHLIKTRGQQVTLRCSPISGHKSVSWYQQVLGQGPQFIFQYYEKEERGRGNFPDRFSARQFPNYSSELNVNALLLGDSALYLCASNRQKISFSYEQYFGPGTRLTVT.

The chain carries TRBV5-4 and TRBJ1-6; D possibly corresponds to TRBD1 (6 bases). V lost 3 bases and J lost 9, with 19 bases in between. The germline V gene encodes CDR1 SGHNT and CDR2 YYREEE (reference sequence). This CDR3 region has 16 residues. The CDR3 nucleotides are TGTGCCAGCAGCTCCATCGGGGGGCTGGCTGGTTCACCCCTCCACTTT. Protein product: CASSSIGGLAGSPLHF.

The V gene is TRBV18, the J gene TRBJ1-2; D unresolved. Trimming shortened V by 3 bases and J by 4 bases, and 12 bases separated the two germline ends. This CDR3 is 14 amino acids long. CDR1 is KGHSH and CDR2 is LQKENI in the germline V gene. The CDR3 loop is CASSPDHRGYGYTF. CDR3 DNA sequence: TGTGCCAGCTCACCGGATCACCGGGGCTATGGCTACACCTTC. Filled out from reference TRBV18 and TRBJ1-2, the complete variable domain reads NAGVMQNPRHLVRRRGQEARLRCSPMKGHSHVYWYRQLPEEGLKFMVYLQKENIIDESGMPKERFSAEFPKEGPSILRIQQVVRGDSAAYFCASSPDHRGYGYTFGSGTRLTVV.

In DNA form, the CDR3 reads TGCGCCAGCAGCTTGGATAGCGATCATAGCACAGATACGCAGTATTTT. Translated: CASSLDSDHSTDTQYF. The chain couples TRBV5-1 to TRBJ2-3; D perhaps matches TRBD2 (5 bases). The CDR3 is 16 amino acids. Germline lookup yields CDR1 SGHRS and CDR2 YFSETQ. The germline V and J ends were trimmed by 0 bases and 0 bases, with 11 bases remaining between them.

CDR3 region: CASSVAASYEQYF. CDR3 nucleotides: TGTGCCAGCAGTGTGGCGGCCTCCTACGAGCAGTACTTC. The V gene is TRBV6-1, the J gene TRBJ2-5; D remains ambiguous. The end of the DNA aligns better with TRBJ2-7, so the J call may be wrong. Per the germline V gene, CDR1 is MNHNS and CDR2 is SASEGT. The CDR3 runs to 13 residues.

The V call is TRBV7-2, the J call TRBJ2-1, with 10 bases matching TRBD2. The CDR3 totals 14 residues. Trimming cost V 2 bases and J 10 bases; bases outside gene matches: 5. Germline CDR1 reads SGHTA; CDR2 reads FQGNSA. The CDR3 sequence: CASSLLAGAGEQFF. The CDR3 DNA reads TGTGCCAGCAGCTTACTAGCGGGGGCAGGCGAGCAGTTCTTC.

The CDR3 loop reads CASSFTLAGGPRNEQFF. The CDR3 nucleotides are TGTGCCAGCAGCTTCACTTTAGCGGGAGGGCCGAGGAATGAGCAGTTCTTC. The V and J genes are TRBV7-2 and TRBJ2-1; TRBD2 matches at 11 bases. Germline CDR1 SGHTA, CDR2 FQGNSA. This CDR3 has 17 residues. The junction had 11 bases not matched to a gene; V was cut back by 3 bases and J by 7 bases. Looking up the rest from reference TRBV7-2 and TRBJ2-1 gives the full variable domain: GAGVSQSPSNKVTEKGKDVELRCDPISGHTALYWYRQSLGQGLEFLIYFQGNSAPDKSGLPSDRFSAERTGGSVSTLTIQRTQQEDSAVYLCASSFTLAGGPRNEQFFGPGTRLTVL.

This clone appeared once. Compared with germline, one end of the junction differs, possibly owing to a read error. This specimen includes other DNA sequences encoding the same CDR3. The genes are TRBV28 and TRBJ1-6; possible D gene TRBD1, 5 bases. The germline CDR1 and CDR2 sequences are MDHEN and SYDVKM. The CDR3 covers 13 residues. CDR3 sequence: CASKGRANSPLHF. DNA for the CDR3: TGTGCCAGCAAAGGCAGGGCAAATTCCCCCCTCCACTTT.

This chain links TRBV6-1 with TRBJ2-5, with TRBD1 matching over 7 bases. The end of the DNA aligns better with TRBJ2-7, so the J call may be wrong. The CDR3 contains 15 residues. Per germline, CDR1 MNHNS and CDR2 SASEGT. For the CDR3, the DNA is TGTGCCAGCAGTGAACCGGGACAGACTACCTACGAGCAGTACTTC. Encoded protein: CASSEPGQTTYEQYF.

The chain joins TRBV7-9 to TRBJ2-7, with 9 bases aligning to TRBD1. The CDR3 spans 17 residues. CDR1 is SEHNR and CDR2 is FQNEAQ in the germline V gene (reference sequence). J was trimmed by 1 base and V by 2 bases; bases with no gene match: 9. The CDR3 loop is CASSLPGQGKSSYEQYF. The CDR3 DNA reads TGTGCCAGCAGCTTACCGGGACAGGGAAAGTCGTCCTACGAGCAGTACTTC.

CDR3 sequence: CASSPVGGHTGELFF. CDR3 nucleotides: TGTGCCAGCAGCCCCGTTGGAGGTCACACCGGGGAGCTGTTTTTT. The chain couples TRBV4-2 to TRBJ2-2; D perhaps matches TRBD2 (5 bases). The V and J ends lost 4 bases and 3 bases respectively, with 12 bases between them. The CDR3 loop spans 15 amino acids. Germline V gene lookup returns CDR1 LGHNA and CDR2 YNFKEQ.

The chain employs TRBV5-1 and TRBJ2-3, with 11 positions matching TRBD2. Trimming removed 2 bases from V and 2 bases from J; junction bases left unmatched: 7. The CDR3 loop spans 17 amino acids. Per germline, CDR1 SGHRS and CDR2 YFSETQ. In nucleotides, the CDR3 is TGCGCCAGCAGCTTCCTACTAGCGGGAGTGCACACAGATACGCAGTATTTT. Translated, it gives CASSFLLAGVHTDTQYF.

The rearrangement links TRBV7-6 to TRBJ1-1; D might be TRBD1 (5 bases). Between the trimmed V and J ends, which lost 2 bases and 5 bases, there was a span of 12 bases. Germline CDR1 and CDR2: SGHVS and FNYEAQ. The CDR3 runs 14 residues. In DNA, the CDR3 is TGTGCCAGCAGCTTATCTGACGGGGGAACTGAAGCTTTCTTT. Its translation is CASSLSDGGTEAFF.

The chain uses TRBV7-6 and TRBJ2-5, with 10 bases identical to TRBD2. The length of the CDR3 is 18 residues. Germline V lookup: CDR1 SGHVS, CDR2 FNYEAQ. With V trimmed by 2 bases and J by 3 bases, 12 bases remained unmatched. The CDR3 bases are TGTGCCAGCAGCTTAATATTACCCGGGACTAGCGTTAAAGAGACCCAGTACTTC. This translates into CASSLILPGTSVKETQYF.